One and the same sample provided the 25 T cell receptor beta chains below, sequenced in a study of T-cell memory formation after mild COVID-19 (dated by TCRdb to the early 2020s). Library preparation was by 5' RACE. The sample was run on an Illumina NovaSeq 6000. TCRdb's own reprocessing of the public reads used fastp at Q25 and MiXCR and kept productive beta chains. Rows merge per CDR3 protein into single entries with the most common DNA and genes. The sample yields about 400,000 distinct CDR3 sequences; 20% to 25% were counted once. 7% to 9.5% of the sample rests with the top ten. Sequenced material: PBMCs or a T cell subset sorted from them (not recorded which). All receptors derive from an adult woman who had mild COVID-19 (a few samples of this study predate the infection). The sample titles of this study are shuffled in the database, so cell type and time point are left out; the donor was told from shared clones.

A few counts support this clonotype. CDR3 coding DNA: TGTGCCAGCAGCCCGCAAAACCGGGACAGGGCAGATACGCAGTATTTT. Residues: CASSPQNRDRADTQYF. V usage is TRBV7-3 and J usage is TRBJ2-3; TRBD1 aligns across 9 bases. Germline assignment: CDR1 SGHTA and CDR2 FQGTGA. The CDR3 runs 16 residues. Unmatched junction bases numbered 10, after V lost 5 bases and J lost 4 bases. The full variable domain, rest sourced from reference TRBV7-3 and TRBJ2-3, is GAGVSQTPSNKVTEKGKYVELRCDPISGHTALYWYRQSLGQGPEFLIYFQGTGAADDSGLPNDRFFAVRPEGSVSTLKIQRTERGDSAVYLCASSPQNRDRADTQYFGPGTRLTVL.

This rearrangement joins TRBV7-9 to TRBJ2-1; 7 bases map to TRBD2. The CDR3 extends over 15 amino acids. Looked up from germline, CDR1 is SEHNR and CDR2 is FQNEAQ (reference sequence). The junction had 5 bases not matched to a gene; V was cut back by 3 bases and J by 3 bases. The CDR3 loop reads CASSLVGGIYNEQFF. CDR3 in DNA: TGTGCCAGCAGCTTGGTCGGGGGGATCTACAATGAGCAGTTCTTC.

This sequence joins TRBV4-3 and TRBJ2-3, with 9 positions matching TRBD2. Germline CDR1 and CDR2: LGHNA and YSLEER. Trimming at V came to 4 bases and at J to 1 base, leaving 3 bases not matched to a gene. The CDR3 sequence is 15 residues long. In nucleotides, the CDR3 is TGCGCCAGCAGCCGAGCGGGAGGTCGCACAGATACGCAGTATTTT. Amino acids: CASSRAGGRTDTQYF.

This chain connects TRBV29-1 to TRBJ1-5; D not certain. V was clipped by 5 bases and J by 7 bases, with 18 bases between them. The CDR3 sequence is 14 residues long. Germline V gene data show CDR1 as SQVTM and CDR2 as ANQGSEA. The CDR3 nucleotides read TGCAGCGTTTTGACCGGGAGGGTAGAACAGCCCCAGCATTTT. It translates to CSVLTGRVEQPQHF.

This clonotype was recorded a few times. This sequence joins TRBV14 and TRBJ2-1; 10 nucleotides align to TRBD2. This CDR3 contains 16 residues. Germline V gene sequence: CDR1 SGHDN, CDR2 FVKESK. Trimming removed 1 base from V and 12 bases from J; junction bases left unmatched: 12. The CDR3 DNA follows: TGTGCCAGCAGCCAAGGAGAACTAGCGGGGCTTCATGGGCAGTTCTTC. Translation: CASSQGELAGLHGQFF.

The chain uses TRBV6-1 and TRBJ1-5; a weak D match, TRBD1 (5 bases). Germline CDR1 and CDR2: MNHNS and SASEGT. V was shortened by 7 bases and J by 6 bases, with 22 bases between the two germline ends. This CDR3 region has 16 residues. The CDR3 sequence: CASTGLGQVAGQPQHF. The CDR3 coding sequence is TGTGCCAGCACCGGACTCGGACAAGTAGCAGGTCAGCCCCAGCATTTT.

The chain links TRBV12-3 or TRBV12-4 to TRBJ1-4; D remains ambiguous. V lost 3 bases, J lost 0 bases, and 5 bases lay in between. CDR3 length equals 14 residues. The CDR3 sequence: CASSFGSTNEKLFF. Here the CDR3 DNA reads TGTGCCAGCAGTTTCGGGTCAACTAATGAAAAACTGTTTTTT.

This clonotype was recorded once. The chain couples TRBV7-9 to TRBJ1-5; TRBD1 agrees at 9 bases. The CDR3 has 16 residues. Germline CDR1 reads SEHNR; CDR2 reads FQNEAQ (reference sequence). V trimming: 1 base; J trimming: 6 bases; junction bases outside the gene matches: 7. Here the CDR3 DNA reads TGTGCCAGCAGCTTAGAGACAGGGGGTCCGCGTCAGCCCCAGCATTTT. Residues: CASSLETGGPRQPQHF.

The chain carries TRBV20-1 and TRBJ2-7, with D tentatively TRBD1 or TRBD2 (5 bases each). Germline CDR1 is DFQATT and CDR2 is SNEGSKA (reference sequence). The CDR3 has 13 residues. V was cut by 4 bases and J by 6 bases, with 16 bases left in between. The CDR3 DNA reads as TGCAGTGCTACCGGGACCCAAGGGGTCGAGCAGTACTTC. Translation gives CSATGTQGVEQYF.

The rearrangement links TRBV2 to TRBJ1-5, with D possibly being TRBD1 (5 bases). V was clipped by 2 bases and J by 5 bases, with 10 bases between them. The CDR3 is 14 residues long. Germline CDR1 SNHLY, CDR2 FYNNEI. DNA of the CDR3: TGTGCCAGCAGTGAAAAGACAGACTATCAGCCCCAGCATTTT. As protein: CASSEKTDYQPQHF.

CDR3 bases: TGTGCCAGCTCACTCGAAGGGACAGGGAAAAAATGGGCTTTCTTT. Translating it yields CASSLEGTGKKWAFF. The J gene is TRBJ1-1, the V gene TRBV18, with 9 bases aligning to TRBD1. With V trimmed by 4 bases and J by 11 bases, 14 bases remained unmatched. The CDR3 sequence is 15 residues long. Looked up from germline, CDR1 is KGHSH and CDR2 is LQKENI.

The chain employs TRBV2 and TRBJ2-7, with 7 bases lining up with TRBD1. The CDR3 contains 15 residues. Trimming cost V 6 bases and J 2 bases; bases outside gene matches: 10. CDR1 SNHLY and CDR2 FYNNEI come from the germline V gene. CDR3 sequence reads: CASSREYRGTYEQYF. As DNA, the CDR3 is TGTGCCAGCAGCCGCGAATACAGGGGTACCTACGAGCAGTACTTC.

The J gene is TRBJ2-5, the V gene TRBV7-9, with 9 nucleotides matching TRBD1. The CDR3 contains 15 residues. Germline trimming cut 4 bases from V and 5 bases from J; bases unmatched to any gene: 8. CDR1 SEHNR and CDR2 FQNEAQ come from the germline V gene (reference sequence). The CDR3 sequence: CASSWGGQGVETQYF. CDR3 nucleotides: TGTGCCAGCAGCTGGGGGGGACAGGGCGTGGAGACCCAGTACTTC.

V usage is TRBV18 and J usage is TRBJ2-2; 7 nucleotides match TRBD1. The CDR3 sequence is 16 residues long. V lost 6 bases and J lost 0; bases outside the gene matches: 7. CDR1 and CDR2 from the germline V gene are KGHSH and LQKENI. The CDR3: CASSDKQGTNTGELFF. The CDR3 DNA reads as TGTGCCAGCTCCGATAAACAGGGGACGAACACCGGGGAGCTGTTTTTT.

The chain joins TRBV7-2 to TRBJ2-5; D is unclear. CDR3 size: 11 residues. Germline lookup yields CDR1 SGHTA and CDR2 FQGNSA. V was trimmed by 6 bases and J by 7 bases, leaving 9 bases between them. The CDR3 protein is CASSSDLTQYF. The DNA for the CDR3 is TGTGCCAGCAGTTCCGACCTGACCCAGTACTTC.

The rearrangement uses TRBV5-1 and TRBJ2-2, with D unclear. V lost 1 base and J 0 bases, leaving 19 bases between the germline ends. Germline V gives CDR1 SGHRS, CDR2 YFSETQ. CDR3 length: 19 amino acids. The CDR3 bases are TGCGCCAGCAGCTTGAATATCGGCACGGCTGGTTCGAACACCGGGGAGCTGTTTTTT. It codes for CASSLNIGTAGSNTGELFF. The full variable domain, its missing parts supplied by reference TRBV5-1 and TRBJ2-2, is KAGVTQTPRYLIKTRGQQVTLSCSPISGHRSVSWYQQTPGQGLQFLFEYFSETQRNKGNFPGRFSGRQFSNSRSEMNVSTLELGDSALYLCASSLNIGTAGSNTGELFFGEGSRLTVL.

The rearrangement joins TRBV19 to TRBJ2-4, with D tentatively TRBD1 (6 bases). The CDR3 is 13 residues long. Germline V gives CDR1 LNHDA, CDR2 SQIVND (reference sequence). V lost 5 bases, J lost 8 bases, and 13 bases lay in between. CDR3 sequence: CASSPQGGDIQYF. The DNA for the CDR3 is TGTGCCAGTAGTCCTCAAGGGGGTGACATTCAGTACTTC.

J is TRBJ2-1 and V is TRBV20-1, with TRBD2 identical over 12 bases. Germline loops: CDR1 DFQATT, CDR2 SNEGSKA (reference sequence). The CDR3 is 16 amino acids. V was clipped by 0 bases and J by 4 bases; unmatched bases: 4. The DNA for the CDR3 is TGCAGTGCTAGAGATAGGACTAGCGGGATGTACAATGAGCAGTTCTTC. Translating it yields CSARDRTSGMYNEQFF.

This clonotype has just a few counts. The chain is built from TRBV5-5 and TRBJ1-3, with 9 bases aligning to TRBD1. Germline V gene sequence: CDR1 SGHKS, CDR2 YYEKEE (reference sequence). The CDR3 is 20 amino acids. V shed 4 bases, J shed 3 bases, and the junction held 20 bases outside the gene matches. The CDR3 DNA reads as TGTGCCAGCAGCGCACTTCTGGCGGGACAGGGTATTCGAAGTGGAAACACCATATATTTT. The encoded protein is CASSALLAGQGIRSGNTIYF.

There are many counts of this clonotype. The chain is built from TRBV12-3 or TRBV12-4 and TRBJ2-3, with 8 nucleotides matching TRBD2. The CDR3 is made up of 16 amino acids. The trim removed 1 base at V and 3 bases at J, leaving 6 bases unmatched. The CDR3 coding sequence is TGTGCCAGCAGTTTAGGGACTAGCAGGCGTACAGATACGCAGTATTTT. Translated, it gives CASSLGTSRRTDTQYF.

V is TRBV12-3 or TRBV12-4 and J is TRBJ1-2, with D possibly matching TRBD1 (6 bases). CDR3 length: 11 residues. V gave up 8 bases and J gave up 8 bases, with 12 bases separating them. Here the CDR3 DNA reads TGTGCCAGCGGGAGGGGGTGGGGCTACACCTTC. Its translation: CASGRGWGYTF.

This clonotype has a handful of counts. The J gene is TRBJ2-3, the V gene TRBV3-1; 7 nucleotides match TRBD2. The CDR3 has 15 residues. CDR1 LGHDT and CDR2 YNNKEL come from the germline V gene (reference sequence). The ends lost 3 bases at V and 3 bases at J; junction bases unmatched: 6. DNA for the CDR3: TGTGCCAGCAGCCACCGAAGCGGGAAGACAGATACGCAGTATTTT. As protein: CASSHRSGKTDTQYF.

This chain joins TRBV2 and TRBJ1-5; D unclear. The CDR3 loop spans 15 amino acids. Germline CDR1 SNHLY, CDR2 FYNNEI. Trimming cost V 8 bases and J 3 bases, with 17 bases left between them. The CDR3: CASVQSGKNNQPQHF. The DNA of the CDR3 is TGTGCCAGCGTTCAATCGGGAAAAAACAATCAGCCCCAGCATTTT.

This chain uses TRBV3-1 with TRBJ2-1; no clear D gene. The V gene lost 4 bases and the J gene lost 9 bases, with 16 bases spanning the gap. The CDR3 is made up of 14 amino acids. Germline V lookup: CDR1 LGHDT, CDR2 YNNKEL (reference sequence). CDR3: CASSPGRNAGEQFF. The CDR3 DNA follows: TGTGCCAGCAGCCCAGGACGGAATGCTGGTGAGCAGTTCTTC.

This chain joins TRBV5-6 and TRBJ2-5; 13 bases align to TRBD2. The CDR3 sequence is 18 residues long. V was pared by 3 bases and J by 2 bases, with 10 bases of the junction left unmatched. CDR1 is SGHDT and CDR2 is YYEEEE in the germline V gene. The CDR3 nucleotides are TGTGCCAGCAGCTACTGGGGACTAGCGGGGTCTCTTCAAGAGACCCAGTACTTC. Translating it yields CASSYWGLAGSLQETQYF.